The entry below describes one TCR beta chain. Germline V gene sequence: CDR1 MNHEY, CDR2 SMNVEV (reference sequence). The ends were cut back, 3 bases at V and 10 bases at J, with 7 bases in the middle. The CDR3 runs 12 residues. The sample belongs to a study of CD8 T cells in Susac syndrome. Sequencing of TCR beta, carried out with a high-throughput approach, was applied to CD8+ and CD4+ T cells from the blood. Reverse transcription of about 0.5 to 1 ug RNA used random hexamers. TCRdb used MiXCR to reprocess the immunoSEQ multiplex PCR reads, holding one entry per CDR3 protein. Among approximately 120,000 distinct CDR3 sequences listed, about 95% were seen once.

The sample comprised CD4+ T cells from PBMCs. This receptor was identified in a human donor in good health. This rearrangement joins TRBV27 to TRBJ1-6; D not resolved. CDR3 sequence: CASSFTESPLHF. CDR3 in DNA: TGTGCCAGCAGTTTTACAGAATCACCCCTCCACTTT.